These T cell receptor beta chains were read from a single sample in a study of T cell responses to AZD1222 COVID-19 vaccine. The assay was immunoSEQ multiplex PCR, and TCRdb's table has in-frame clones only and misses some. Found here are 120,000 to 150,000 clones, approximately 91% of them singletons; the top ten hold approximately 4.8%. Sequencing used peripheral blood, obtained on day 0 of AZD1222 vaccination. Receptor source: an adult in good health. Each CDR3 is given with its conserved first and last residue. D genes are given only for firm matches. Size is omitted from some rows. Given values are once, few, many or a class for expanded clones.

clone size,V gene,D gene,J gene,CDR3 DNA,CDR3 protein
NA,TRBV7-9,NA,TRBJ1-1,TGTGCCAGCAGCCTGGGGGGACTTAACACTGAAGCTTTCTTT,CASSLGGLNTEAFF
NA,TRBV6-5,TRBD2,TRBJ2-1,TGTGCCAGCAGTTGGGCTTGGGGAGGGGACAATGAGCAGTTCTTC,CASSWAWGGDNEQFF
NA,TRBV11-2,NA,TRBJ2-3,TGTGCCAGCAGCTTAGATCGAGCCACAGATACGCAGTATTTT,CASSLDRATDTQYF
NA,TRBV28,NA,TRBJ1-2,TGTGCCAGCTTGCGGTCACAGGGCGCCCGGGTTGGCTACACCTTC,CASLRSQGARVGYTF
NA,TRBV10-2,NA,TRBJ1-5,TGCGCCAGCAGTACCTCGACAGCACCTAGCAATCAGCCCCAGCATTTT,CASSTSTAPSNQPQHF
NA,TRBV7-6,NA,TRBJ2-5,TGTGCCAGCAGCTTAGGGCAGGGGACACGGGAGACCCAGTACTTC,CASSLGQGTRETQYF
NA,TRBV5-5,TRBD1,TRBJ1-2,TGTGCCAGCAGCTTGGGACAGGGGGAGAACTATGGCTACACCTTC,CASSLGQGENYGYTF
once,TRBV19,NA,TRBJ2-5,TGTGCCAGTAGCGCTAGCAGAGAGACCCAGTACTTC,CASSASRETQYF
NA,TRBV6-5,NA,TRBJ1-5,TGTGCCAGCAGACGGGACAGCAATCAGCCCCAGCATTTT,CASRRDSNQPQHF
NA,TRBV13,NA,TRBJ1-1,TGTGCCAGCAGCTTGGGGGGAGGTTACACTGAAGCTTTCTTT,CASSLGGGYTEAFF
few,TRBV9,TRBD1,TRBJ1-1,TGTGCCAGCAACCCGGGACAGCTAATGAACACTGAAGCTTTCTTT,CASNPGQLMNTEAFF
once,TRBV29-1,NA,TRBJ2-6,TGCAGCGTGACAGTTTCTGGGGCCAACGTCCTGACTTTC,CSVTVSGANVLTF
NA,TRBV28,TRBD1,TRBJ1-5,TGTGCCAGCAGTTTGGGACAGGGACATCAGCCCCAGCATTTT,CASSLGQGHQPQHF
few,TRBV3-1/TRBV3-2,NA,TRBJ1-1,TGTGCCAGCAGCGACGACATAGAGAACACTGAAGCTTTCTTT,CASSDDIENTEAFF
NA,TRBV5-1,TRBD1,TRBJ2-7,TGCGCCAGCAGCTTGGTTGGGACAGGTTTTTCCGAGCAGTACTTC,CASSLVGTGFSEQYF
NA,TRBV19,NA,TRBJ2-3,TGTGCCAGTAGTATTTTTGGCGGTAGCACAGATACGCAGTATTTT,CASSIFGGSTDTQYF
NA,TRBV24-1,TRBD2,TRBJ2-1,TGTGCCACCAGCCCTTCTAGCGGGGGGGCCTACAATGAGCAGTTCTTC,CATSPSSGGAYNEQFF
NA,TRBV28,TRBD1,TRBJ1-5,TGTGCCAGCAGTTGGGATCAGGGGGATGGTCAGCCCCAGCATTTT,CASSWDQGDGQPQHF
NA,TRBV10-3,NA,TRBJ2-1,TGTGCCACCACAGCTGGTGGTGAGCAGTTCTTC,CATTAGGEQFF
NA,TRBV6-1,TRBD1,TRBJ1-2,TGTGCCAGCAGTGAGAGCAGGGGGAGAGGGAATGGCTACACCTTC,CASSESRGRGNGYTF
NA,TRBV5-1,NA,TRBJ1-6,TGCGCCAGCAGCTTGGGCCCCGATGGGAATTCACCCCTCCACTTT,CASSLGPDGNSPLHF
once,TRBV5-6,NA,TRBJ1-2,TGTGCCAGCAACCCGGCCCCGCAGACTAACTATGGCTACACCTTC,CASNPAPQTNYGYTF
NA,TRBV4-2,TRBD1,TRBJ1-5,TGTGCCAGCAGCCCCACCGGGACAGGGTTTGAGCAGCCCCAGCATTTT,CASSPTGTGFEQPQHF
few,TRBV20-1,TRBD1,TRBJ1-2,TGCAGTGCTAGTAAGATAGGGGGCGCCTCTGGCTACACCTTC,CSASKIGGASGYTF
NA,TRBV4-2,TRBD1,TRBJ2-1,TGTGCCAGCAGCCAAGATCTGGGGACAGGGGGCAATGAGCAGTTCTTC,CASSQDLGTGGNEQFF
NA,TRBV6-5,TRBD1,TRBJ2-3,TGTGCCAGCAGCCGGGACAGCAGCACAGATACGCAGTATTTT,CASSRDSSTDTQYF
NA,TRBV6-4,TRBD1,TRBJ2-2,TGTGCCAGCAGTGACGAGGGACAGGGGGCCACCGGGGAGCTGTTTTTT,CASSDEGQGATGELFF
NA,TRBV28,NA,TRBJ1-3,TGTGCCAGCAGCCTTAATCCGGACTGGGGAAACACCATATATTTT,CASSLNPDWGNTIYF
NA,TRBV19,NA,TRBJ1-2,TGTGCCAGTAGTATCTGGGGCAGGGGTTTTAACTATGGCTACACCTTC,CASSIWGRGFNYGYTF
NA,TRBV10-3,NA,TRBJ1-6,TGTGCCATCAGTGAGTCGACAGCCGGGACAACCCTCCACTTT,CAISESTAGTTLHF